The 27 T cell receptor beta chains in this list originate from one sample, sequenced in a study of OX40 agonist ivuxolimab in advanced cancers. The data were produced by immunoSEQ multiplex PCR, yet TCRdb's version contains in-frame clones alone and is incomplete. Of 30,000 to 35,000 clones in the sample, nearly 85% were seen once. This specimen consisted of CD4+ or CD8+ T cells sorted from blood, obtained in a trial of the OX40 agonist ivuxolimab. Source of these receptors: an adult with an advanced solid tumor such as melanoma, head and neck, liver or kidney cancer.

Here the CDR3 reads CASSPRGKGSGTGELFF. The DNA of the CDR3 is TGCGCCAGCAGCCCTAGAGGGAAGGGGAGCGGCACCGGGGAGCTGTTTTTT. The chain employs TRBV4-3 and TRBJ2-2; D may correspond to TRBD1 or TRBD2 (5 bases each). V was pared by 4 bases and J by 4 bases, with 19 bases between. This CDR3 has 17 residues. Germline V CDR1 and CDR2: LGHNA, YSLEER.

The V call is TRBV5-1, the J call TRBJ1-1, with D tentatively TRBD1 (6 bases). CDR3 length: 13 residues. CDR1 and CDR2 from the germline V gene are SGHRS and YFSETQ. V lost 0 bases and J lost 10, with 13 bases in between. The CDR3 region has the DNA TGCGCCAGCAGCTTGGAGAGGGGGATCGGAGCTTTCTTT. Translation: CASSLERGIGAFF.

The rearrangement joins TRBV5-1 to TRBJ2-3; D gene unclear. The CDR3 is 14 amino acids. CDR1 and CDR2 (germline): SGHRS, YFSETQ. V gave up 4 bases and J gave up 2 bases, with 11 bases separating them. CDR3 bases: TGCGCCAGCAGCCACCGGGCCGACACAGATACGCAGTATTTT. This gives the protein CASSHRADTDTQYF.

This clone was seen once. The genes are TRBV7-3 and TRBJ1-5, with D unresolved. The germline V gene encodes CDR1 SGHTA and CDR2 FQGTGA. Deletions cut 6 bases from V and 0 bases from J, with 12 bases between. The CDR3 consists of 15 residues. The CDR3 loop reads CASSQDVYSNQPQHF. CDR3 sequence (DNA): TGTGCCAGCAGTCAGGACGTATATAGCAATCAGCCCCAGCATTTT.

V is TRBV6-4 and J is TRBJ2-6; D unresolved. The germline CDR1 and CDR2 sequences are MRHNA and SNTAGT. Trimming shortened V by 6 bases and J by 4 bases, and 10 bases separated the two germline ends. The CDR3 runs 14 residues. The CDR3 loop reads CASRPAAGANVLTF. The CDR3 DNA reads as TGTGCCAGCAGACCCGCCGCCGGGGCCAACGTCCTGACTTTC.

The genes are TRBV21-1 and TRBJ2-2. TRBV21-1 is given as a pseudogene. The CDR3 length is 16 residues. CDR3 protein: CASSNPPHPPTGELFF. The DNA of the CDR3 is TGTGCCAGCAGCAATCCACCCCATCCACCAACCGGGGAGCTGTTTTTT.

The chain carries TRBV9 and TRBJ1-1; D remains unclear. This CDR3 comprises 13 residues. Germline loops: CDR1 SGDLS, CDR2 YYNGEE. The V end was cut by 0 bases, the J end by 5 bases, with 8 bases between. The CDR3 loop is CASSVEPSTEAFF. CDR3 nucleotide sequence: TGTGCCAGCAGCGTAGAACCTTCTACTGAAGCTTTCTTT.

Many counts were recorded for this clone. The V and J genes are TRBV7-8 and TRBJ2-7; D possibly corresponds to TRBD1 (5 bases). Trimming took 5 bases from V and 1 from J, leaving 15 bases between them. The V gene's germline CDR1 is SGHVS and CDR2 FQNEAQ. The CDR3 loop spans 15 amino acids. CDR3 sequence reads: CASSPHQGPSYEQYF. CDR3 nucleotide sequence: TGTGCCAGCAGCCCGCACCAGGGCCCATCCTACGAGCAGTACTTC.

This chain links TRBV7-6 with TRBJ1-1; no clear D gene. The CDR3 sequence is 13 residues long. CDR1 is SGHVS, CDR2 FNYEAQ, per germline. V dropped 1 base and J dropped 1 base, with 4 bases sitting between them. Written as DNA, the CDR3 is TGTGCCAGCAGCTTAGGGGCGAACACTGAAGCTTTCTTT. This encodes CASSLGANTEAFF.

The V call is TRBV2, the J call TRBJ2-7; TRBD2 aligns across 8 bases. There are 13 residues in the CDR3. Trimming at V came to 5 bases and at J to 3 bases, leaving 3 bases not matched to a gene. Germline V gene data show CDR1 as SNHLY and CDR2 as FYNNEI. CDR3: CASSKGLDYEQYF. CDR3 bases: TGTGCCAGCAGTAAGGGACTAGACTACGAGCAGTACTTC.

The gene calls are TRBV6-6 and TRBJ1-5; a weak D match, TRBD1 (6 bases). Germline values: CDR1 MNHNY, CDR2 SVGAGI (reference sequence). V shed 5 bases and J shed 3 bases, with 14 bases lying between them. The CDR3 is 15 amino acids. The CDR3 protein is CASSPLDSHNQPQHF. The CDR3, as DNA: TGTGCCAGCAGTCCCCTGGACAGCCACAATCAGCCCCAGCATTTT.

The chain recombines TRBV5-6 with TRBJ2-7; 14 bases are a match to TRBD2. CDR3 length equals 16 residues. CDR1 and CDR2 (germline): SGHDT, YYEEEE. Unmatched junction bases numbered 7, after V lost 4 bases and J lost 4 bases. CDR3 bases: TGTGCCAGCAGCCCCGGGACTAGCGGGAGACCATACGAGCAGTACTTC. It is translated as CASSPGTSGRPYEQYF.

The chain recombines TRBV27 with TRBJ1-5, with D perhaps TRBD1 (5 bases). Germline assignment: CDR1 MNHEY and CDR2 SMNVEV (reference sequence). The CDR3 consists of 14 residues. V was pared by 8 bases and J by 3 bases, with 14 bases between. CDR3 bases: TGTGCCAGCGGAGTCCGGGGGACCAATCAGCCCCAGCATTTT. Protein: CASGVRGTNQPQHF.

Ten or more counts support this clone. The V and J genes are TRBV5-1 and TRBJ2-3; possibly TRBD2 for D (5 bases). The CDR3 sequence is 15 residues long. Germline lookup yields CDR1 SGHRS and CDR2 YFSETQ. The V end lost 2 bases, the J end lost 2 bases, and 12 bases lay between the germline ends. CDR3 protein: CASSFRQRLTDTQYF. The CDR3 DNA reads TGCGCCAGCAGCTTCAGGCAGCGGCTCACAGATACGCAGTATTTT.

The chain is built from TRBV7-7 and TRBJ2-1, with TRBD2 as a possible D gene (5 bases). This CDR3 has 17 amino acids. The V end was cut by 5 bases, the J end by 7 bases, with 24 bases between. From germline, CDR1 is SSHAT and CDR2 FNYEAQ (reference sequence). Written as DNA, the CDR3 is TGTGCCAGCAGCCCCGCCCCGGGTATGAGCGGCAGAAATGAGCAGTTCTTC. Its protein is CASSPAPGMSGRNEQFF.

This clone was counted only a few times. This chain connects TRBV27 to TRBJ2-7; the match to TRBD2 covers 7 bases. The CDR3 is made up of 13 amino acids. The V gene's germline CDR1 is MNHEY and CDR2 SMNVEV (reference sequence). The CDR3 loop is CAAGGFQSYEQYF. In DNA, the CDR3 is TGTGCAGCCGGGGGGTTCCAATCCTACGAGCAGTACTTC.

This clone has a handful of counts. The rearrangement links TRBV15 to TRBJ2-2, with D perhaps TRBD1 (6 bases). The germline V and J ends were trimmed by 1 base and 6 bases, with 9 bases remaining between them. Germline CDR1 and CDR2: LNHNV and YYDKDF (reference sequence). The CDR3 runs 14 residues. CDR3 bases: TGTGCCACCAGCAGAGGACAGGAGTCCGGGGAGCTGTTTTTT. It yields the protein CATSRGQESGELFF.

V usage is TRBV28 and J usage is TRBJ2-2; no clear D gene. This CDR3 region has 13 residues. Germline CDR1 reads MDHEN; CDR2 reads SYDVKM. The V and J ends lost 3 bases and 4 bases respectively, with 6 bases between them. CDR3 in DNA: TGTGCCAGCAGTTTGGTACCCACCGGGGAGCTGTTTTTT. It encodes CASSLVPTGELFF. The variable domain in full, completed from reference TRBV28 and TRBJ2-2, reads DVKVTQSSRYLVKRTGEKVFLECVQDMDHENMFWYRQDPGLGLRLIYFSYDVKMKEKGDIPEGYSVSREKKERFSLILESASTNQTSMYLCASSLVPTGELFFGEGSRLTVL.

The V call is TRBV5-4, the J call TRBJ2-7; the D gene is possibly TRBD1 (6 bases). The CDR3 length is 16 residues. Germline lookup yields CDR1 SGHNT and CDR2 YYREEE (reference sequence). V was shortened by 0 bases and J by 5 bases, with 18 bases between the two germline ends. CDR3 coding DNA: TGTGCCAGCAGCTTGGTCCTCACCAACACAGGGCACGAGCAGTACTTC. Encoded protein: CASSLVLTNTGHEQYF. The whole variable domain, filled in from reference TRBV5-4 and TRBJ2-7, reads ETGVTQSPTHLIKTRGQQVTLRCSSQSGHNTVSWYQQALGQGPQFIFQYYREEENGRGNFPPRFSGLQFPNYSSELNVNALELDDSALYLCASSLVLTNTGHEQYFGPGTRLTVT.

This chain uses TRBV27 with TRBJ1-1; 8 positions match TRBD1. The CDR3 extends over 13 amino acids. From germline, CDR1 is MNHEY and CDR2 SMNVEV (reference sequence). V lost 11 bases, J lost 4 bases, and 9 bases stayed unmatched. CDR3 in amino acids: CAVRDRRGTEAFF. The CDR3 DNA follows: TGTGCCGTTCGGGACAGGCGGGGCACTGAAGCTTTCTTT.

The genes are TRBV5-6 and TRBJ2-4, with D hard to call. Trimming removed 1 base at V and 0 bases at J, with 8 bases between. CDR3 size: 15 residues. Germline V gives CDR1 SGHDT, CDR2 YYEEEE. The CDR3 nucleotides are TGTGCCAGCAGCTTGTCGACGCTAGCCAAAAACATTCAGTACTTC. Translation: CASSLSTLAKNIQYF. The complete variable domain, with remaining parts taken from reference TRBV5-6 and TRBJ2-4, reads DAGVTQSPTHLIKTRGQQVTLRCSPKSGHDTVSWYQQALGQGPQFIFQYYEEEERQRGNFPDRFSGHQFPNYSSELNVNALLLGDSALYLCASSLSTLAKNIQYFGAGTRLSVL.

The CDR3 sequence: CSVHTVIGNTIYF. CDR3 nucleotide sequence: TGCAGCGTCCATACAGTAATCGGAAACACCATATATTTT. The rearrangement uses TRBV29-1 and TRBJ1-3, with no clear D. Germline lookup yields CDR1 SQVTM and CDR2 ANQGSEA. The CDR3 is 13 residues long. V lost 6 bases and J 4 bases, leaving 13 bases between the germline ends.

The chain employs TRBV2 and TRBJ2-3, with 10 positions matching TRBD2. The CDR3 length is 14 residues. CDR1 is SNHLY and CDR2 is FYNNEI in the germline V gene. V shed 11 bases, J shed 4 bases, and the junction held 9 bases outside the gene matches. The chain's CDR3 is CARQGLAGADTQYF. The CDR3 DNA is TGTGCCCGCCAAGGTCTAGCGGGAGCAGATACGCAGTATTTT.

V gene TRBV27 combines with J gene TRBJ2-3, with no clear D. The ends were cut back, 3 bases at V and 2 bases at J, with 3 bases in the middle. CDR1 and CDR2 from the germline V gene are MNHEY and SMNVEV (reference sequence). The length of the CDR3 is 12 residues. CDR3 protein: CASSFTTDTQYF. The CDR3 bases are TGTGCCAGCAGTTTTACCACAGATACGCAGTATTTT.

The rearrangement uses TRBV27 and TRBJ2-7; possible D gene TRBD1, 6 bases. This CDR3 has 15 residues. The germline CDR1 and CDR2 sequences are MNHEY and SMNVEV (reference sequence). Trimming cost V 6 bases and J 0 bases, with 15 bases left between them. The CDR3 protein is CASRLQGPFSYEQYF. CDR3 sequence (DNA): TGTGCCAGCAGACTACAGGGACCGTTCTCCTACGAGCAGTACTTC.

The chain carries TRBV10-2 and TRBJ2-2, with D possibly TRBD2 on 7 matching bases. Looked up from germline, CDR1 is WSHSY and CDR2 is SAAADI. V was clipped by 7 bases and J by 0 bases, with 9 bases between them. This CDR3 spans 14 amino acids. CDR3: CASKGGANTGELFF. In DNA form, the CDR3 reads TGCGCCAGCAAGGGGGGGGCGAACACCGGGGAGCTGTTTTTT.

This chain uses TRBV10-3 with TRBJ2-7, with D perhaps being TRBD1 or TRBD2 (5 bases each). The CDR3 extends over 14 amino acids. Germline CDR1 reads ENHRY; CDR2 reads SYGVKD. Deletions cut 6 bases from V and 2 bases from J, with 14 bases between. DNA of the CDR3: TGTGCCATCAGGGGACCCGAGGGGACCTACGAGCAGTACTTC. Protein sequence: CAIRGPEGTYEQYF.